The 4 T cell receptor beta chains given below trace back to one sample, sequenced in a study of T cell repertoires in cytomegalovirus infection. TCRdb re-derived calls from the reads in MiXCR, one entry per CDR3 protein. The table includes some 800,000 distinct CDR3 sequences, 32% detected once. The antigens of these receptors remain unknown. The sample in question was cultured CD8+ T cells from PBMCs, obtained from culture after CMV antigen stimulation. The receptors stem from a human donor in good health (CMV status not recorded). Some clones in this sample may be carry-over from other donors' samples.

V is TRBV20-1 and J is TRBJ1-2; 9 bases map to TRBD1. Looked up from germline, CDR1 is DFQATT and CDR2 is SNEGSKA (reference sequence). The CDR3 runs 11 residues. Trimming took 6 bases from V and 6 from J; bases not matched to a gene: 2. The CDR3, as DNA: TGCAGTGCGAGGACAGGGGATGGCTACACCTTC. Translated, it gives CSARTGDGYTF.

The chain combines TRBV7-9 with TRBJ2-7, with 9 bases fitting TRBD1. Germline-derived CDR1 and CDR2 are SEHNR and FQNEAQ (reference sequence). The CDR3 length is 16 residues. The trim removed 5 bases at V and 3 bases at J, leaving 11 bases unmatched. CDR3 in DNA: TGTGCCAGCAGCCCCCTCTCGGGACAGGGCCGCTACGAGCAGTACTTC. Translating it yields CASSPLSGQGRYEQYF.

In this sample, this clonotype turned up many times. This chain joins TRBV28 and TRBJ2-6, with 8 nucleotides matching TRBD1. Germline V gene data show CDR1 as MDHEN and CDR2 as SYDVKM. The J segment lost 1 base and the V segment lost 6 bases, leaving 2 bases of the junction unmatched. There are 15 residues in the CDR3. The CDR3 DNA reads TGTGCCAGCAGGCGGACAGGGTCTGGGGCCAACGTCCTGACTTTC. Translation gives CASRRTGSGANVLTF.

This clonotype occurred many times. V usage is TRBV19 and J usage is TRBJ2-2, with D possibly being TRBD2 (5 bases). V was trimmed by 7 bases and J by 0 bases, leaving 12 bases between them. CDR1 is LNHDA, CDR2 SQIVND, per germline (reference sequence). The CDR3 length is 15 residues. Here the CDR3 DNA reads TGTGCCAGTACTTTACAGCGGACGAACACCGGGGAGCTGTTTTTT. Protein product: CASTLQRTNTGELFF.